This T cell receptor beta chain came from a study of cytomegalovirus exposure and HLA in healthy donors. V shed 2 bases, J shed 2 bases, and the junction held 3 bases outside the gene matches. The germline V gene has CDR1 SEHNR and CDR2 FQNEAQ (reference sequence). This CDR3 has 15 amino acids. 60 Vbeta and 13 Jbeta primers were used in PCR. Assay used: immunoSEQ multiplex PCR; TCRdb lists only in-frame clones, some missing. Among about 120,000 clones listed, approximately 80% were seen once. This clonotype was obtained from a woman aged 35 to 49 in good health and CMV-seronegative. Sequencing was performed on PBMCs. The V and J genes are TRBV7-9 and TRBJ2-5; 9 bases fit TRBD2. As DNA, the CDR3 is TGTGCCAGCAGCTTACTAGCGGGGCTTCAAGAGACCCAGTACTTC. Translating it yields CASSLLAGLQETQYF.